Sequencing of this TCR beta chain was carried out in a study of blood T cell repertoires in COVID-19. Germline V gives CDR1 SQVTM, CDR2 ANQGSEA. The CDR3 loop spans 12 amino acids. The V and J ends lost 7 bases and 2 bases, in that order; junction bases with no gene match: 2. Profiling relied on immunoSEQ multiplex PCR, and the TCRdb table lists in-frame clones only, not all of them. This sample has 130,000 or so clones, with 84% found just once. The rearrangement links TRBV29-1 to TRBJ2-7, with TRBD1 matching 10 bases. The sequence derives from a man in his 60s with acute or convalescent COVID-19. The sample consisted of peripheral blood. The chain's CDR3 is CSGGQGTYEQYF. The CDR3 DNA is TGCAGCGGGGGACAGGGGACCTACGAGCAGTACTTC.